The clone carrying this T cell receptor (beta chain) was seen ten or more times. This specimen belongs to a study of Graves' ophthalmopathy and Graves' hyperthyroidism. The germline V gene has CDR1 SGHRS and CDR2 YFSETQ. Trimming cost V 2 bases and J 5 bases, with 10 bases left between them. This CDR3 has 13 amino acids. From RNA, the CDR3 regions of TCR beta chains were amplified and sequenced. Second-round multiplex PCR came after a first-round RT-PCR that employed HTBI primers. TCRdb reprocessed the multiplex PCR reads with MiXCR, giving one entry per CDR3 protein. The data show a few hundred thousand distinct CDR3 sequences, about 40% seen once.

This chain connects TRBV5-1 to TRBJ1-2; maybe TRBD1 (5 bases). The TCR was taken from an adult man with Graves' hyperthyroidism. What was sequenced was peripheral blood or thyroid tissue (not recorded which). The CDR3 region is CASSLLTDYGYTF. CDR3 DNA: TGCGCCAGCAGCTTATTGACAGATTATGGCTACACCTTC.